These 24 T cell receptor beta chains share one sample of origin, sequenced in a study of blood T cells in healthy people across ages. Primers used in a second PCR of about 7 to 12 cycles were a sample-barcoded 5' primer and a J-beta primer mix. TCRdb re-derived calls from the 5' RACE reads in MiXCR, one entry per CDR3 protein. The table records some 640,000 distinct CDR3 sequences, about 28% of them present only once. The sample was blood. Every receptor here comes from a woman of 80 years or more in good health.

This clonotype was seen many times. The chain has TRBV5-1 and TRBJ2-7; D may be TRBD1 (6 bases). Deletions cut 1 base from V and 5 bases from J, with 16 bases between. CDR1 is SGHRS, CDR2 YFSETQ, per germline. The CDR3 is 15 residues long. The CDR3 loop reads CASSLSGQPTNEQYF. The CDR3 DNA sequence: TGCGCCAGCAGCTTGTCCGGACAGCCCACGAACGAGCAGTACTTC.

The chain couples TRBV3-1 to TRBJ1-4; the match to TRBD1 covers 7 bases. Germline loops: CDR1 LGHDT, CDR2 YNNKEL (reference sequence). V lost 4 bases, J lost 3 bases, and 5 bases stayed unmatched. CDR3 length: 15 amino acids. The CDR3 sequence: CASSLRQGSNEKLFF. The CDR3 DNA sequence: TGTGCCAGCAGCCTAAGACAGGGTTCTAATGAAAAACTGTTTTTT.

About this clonotype: A read error may be the cause here, since a much bigger clone is one base away. The chain employs TRBV12-3 or TRBV12-4 and TRBJ1-6, with no clear D. The CDR3 runs to 15 residues. With 8 bases removed from V and 8 bases from J, the gap between germline ends came to 19 bases. CDR3 in DNA: TGTGCCAGCGGTTCCAGCACCGGCTTTTATTCACCCCTCCACTTT. It codes for CASGSSTGFYSPLHF.

This clonotype was seen repeatedly, ten times or more. CDR3 protein: CASSLLRGVGYTF. The CDR3, as DNA: TGTGCCAGCAGCTTGTTGAGGGGGGTAGGCTACACCTTC. The V call is TRBV7-2, the J call TRBJ1-2; a possible D gene is TRBD1 (6 bases). Per germline, CDR1 SGHTA and CDR2 FQGNSA. There are 13 residues in the CDR3. Trimming shortened V by 3 bases and J by 8 bases, and 13 bases separated the two germline ends.

The CDR3 sequence: CASSKRQVATKNIQYF. The CDR3 DNA sequence: TGTGCCAGCAGCAAAAGACAGGTCGCTACCAAAAACATTCAGTACTTC. The chain employs TRBV21-1 and TRBJ2-4; TRBD1 is the table's D call, not checked against the DNA. TRBV21-1 is labeled a pseudogene. CDR3 length: 16 amino acids.

Concerning this clonotype: This may come from a read error, since a much larger clone is one base off. The chain recombines TRBV20-1 with TRBJ2-7; maybe TRBD2 (5 bases). The J call may be in error: the DNA end matches TRBJ2-5 better. The CDR3 consists of 14 residues. Germline V gene data show CDR1 as DFQATT and CDR2 as SNEGSKA (reference sequence). CDR3 in amino acids: CSAHLDGLSETQYF. In nucleotides, the CDR3 is TGCAGTGCACACCTTGACGGACTGTCGGAGACCCAGTACTTC.

In DNA form, the CDR3 reads TGTGCCAGCAGTTACTCCGGGACAGATTACAATGAGCAGTTCTTC. Amino acid sequence: CASSYSGTDYNEQFF. J is TRBJ2-1 and V is TRBV6-2 or TRBV6-3; 7 bases line up with TRBD1. Trimming at V came to 0 bases and at J to 4 bases, leaving 3 bases not matched to a gene. The CDR3 totals 15 residues. CDR1 and CDR2 (germline): MNHEY, SVGEGT.

This clonotype occurred many times. The chain carries TRBV2 and TRBJ1-6; 7 bases map to TRBD1. The CDR3 covers 13 residues. From germline, CDR1 is SNHLY and CDR2 FYNNEI. The V and J ends lost 10 bases and 11 bases, in that order; junction bases with no gene match: 11. CDR3 in DNA: TGTGCCACAACCGGGACAGACCACGCACCCCTCCACTTT. Its protein is CATTGTDHAPLHF.

This clonotype has more than one count but fewer than ten. This chain uses TRBV5-4 with TRBJ1-4, with unresolved D. The CDR3 covers 14 residues. The V end lost 0 bases, the J end lost 4 bases, and 7 bases lay between the germline ends. Per germline, CDR1 SGHNT and CDR2 YYREEE (reference sequence). CDR3: CASSLGSSNEKLFF. The CDR3 DNA is TGTGCCAGCAGCTTGGGCAGTAGTAATGAAAAACTGTTTTTT.

This clonotype was counted many times. This chain joins TRBV29-1 and TRBJ2-1, with TRBD1 matching over 8 bases. J gave up 3 bases and V 6 bases, and 13 bases lay outside the gene matches. There are 16 residues in the CDR3. The germline V gene has CDR1 SQVTM and CDR2 ANQGSEA. The CDR3 sequence: CSVAGQGQTHYNEQFF. CDR3 bases: TGCAGCGTGGCTGGACAGGGTCAAACCCACTACAATGAGCAGTTCTTC.

The chain has TRBV6-1 and TRBJ2-3; TRBD2 aligns across 8 bases. Germline-derived CDR1 and CDR2 are MNHNS and SASEGT. The length of the CDR3 is 16 residues. The junction had 7 bases not matched to a gene; V was cut back by 2 bases and J by 3 bases. The CDR3 loop is CASSEIGRGGTDTQYF. For the CDR3, the DNA is TGTGCCAGCAGTGAAATCGGGAGGGGGGGGACAGATACGCAGTATTTT.

This clonotype was recorded at least ten times. The V and J genes are TRBV6-5 and TRBJ2-1; 12 nucleotides align to TRBD2. This CDR3 is built from 17 residues. Germline lookup yields CDR1 MNHEY and CDR2 SVGAGI. V trimming: 6 bases; J trimming: 1 base; junction bases outside the gene matches: 7. The DNA for the CDR3 is TGTGCCAGCAGCTCCTGGACTAGCGGGGTGTCCTACAATGAGCAGTTCTTC. Amino acid sequence: CASSSWTSGVSYNEQFF.

This rearrangement joins TRBV6-2 or TRBV6-3 to TRBJ2-1; tentatively, D is TRBD1 (6 bases). The J call may be incorrect, as the DNA end agrees better with TRBJ2-7. The CDR3 consists of 17 residues. The germline V gene has CDR1 MNHEY and CDR2 SVGEGT. The CDR3 protein is CASSYTGTPSSYNEQYF. In DNA form, the CDR3 reads TGTGCCAGCAGTTACACAGGGACCCCCAGCTCCTACAATGAGCAGTACTTC.

Many counts were recorded for this clonotype. The chain carries TRBV7-9 and TRBJ2-3, with D possibly called TRBD1 or TRBD2 (5 bases each). This CDR3 spans 15 amino acids. Germline loops: CDR1 SEHNR, CDR2 FQNEAQ (reference sequence). Trimming cost V 3 bases and J 0 bases, with 10 bases left between them. In nucleotides, the CDR3 is TGTGCCAGCAGCTTGGGGGTATTCAGCACAGATACGCAGTATTTT. Translated, it gives CASSLGVFSTDTQYF.

This clonotype was seen ten or more times. The chain couples TRBV7-8 to TRBJ2-5, with D unclear. The V end lost 2 bases, the J end lost 0 bases, and 10 bases lay between the germline ends. In germline, CDR1 is SGHVS, CDR2 FQNEAQ. The CDR3 loop spans 15 amino acids. CDR3 protein: CASSLSTTYQETQYF. The CDR3 DNA is TGTGCCAGCAGCTTATCTACAACTTACCAAGAGACCCAGTACTTC.

This rearrangement joins TRBV7-2 to TRBJ2-3; tentative D call: TRBD2 (5 bases). The CDR3 consists of 16 residues. V lost 4 bases and J lost 3, with 17 bases in between. CDR1 SGHTA and CDR2 FQGNSA come from the germline V gene. The chain's CDR3 is CASSSDSGSRTDTQYF. For the CDR3, the DNA is TGTGCCAGCAGCTCAGATTCGGGGTCGCGGACAGATACGCAGTATTTT.

The V gene is TRBV6-5, the J gene TRBJ1-2; TRBD1 might be the D (5 bases). V gave up 6 bases and J gave up 3 bases, with 14 bases separating them. Germline V gene lookup returns CDR1 MNHEY and CDR2 SVGAGI. CDR3 size: 14 residues. This CDR3 is CASREVGDYYGYTF. For the CDR3, the DNA is TGTGCCAGCAGGGAGGTGGGGGATTACTATGGCTACACCTTC.

A word on this clonotype: A much larger clone lies a single base off, so this may be a read error. V gene TRBV29-1 combines with J gene TRBJ1-5, with D uncertain. CDR1 and CDR2 from the germline V gene are SQVTM and ANQGSEA. The CDR3 spans 15 residues. With 6 bases removed from V and 0 bases from J, the gap between germline ends came to 15 bases. In DNA, the CDR3 is TGCAGCGTCGCAATTACAGCGTTTAGCAATCAGCCCCAGCATTTT. Its translation is CSVAITAFSNQPQHF.

This clonotype was observed many times. The junction departs from germline at one end; a sequencing error may be responsible. The CDR3 bases are TGCGCCAGCAGCTTCCGAGGAGGCGAGCAGTACTTC. This gives the protein CASSFRGGEQYF. The chain employs TRBV28 and TRBJ2-7; D perhaps matches TRBD2 (5 bases). CDR1 MDHEN and CDR2 SYDVKM come from the germline V gene. The CDR3 runs to 12 residues.

This clonotype was counted many times. The chain recombines TRBV12-3 or TRBV12-4 with TRBJ2-1; D possibly corresponds to TRBD2 (5 bases). The assigned J gene may be wrong: the sequence end matches TRBJ2-7 better. CDR3 length: 18 amino acids. CDR3 region: CASSFKFGVEDFYNEQYF. In nucleotides, the CDR3 is TGTGCCAGCAGTTTCAAGTTTGGGGTCGAGGACTTCTACAATGAGCAGTACTTC.

This clonotype came up many times. The chain employs TRBV4-2 and TRBJ1-2; 7 nucleotides align to TRBD1. The CDR3 is made up of 15 amino acids. J gave up 5 bases and V 0 bases, and 6 bases lay outside the gene matches. Germline V gene lookup returns CDR1 LGHNA and CDR2 YNFKEQ. This CDR3 reads CASSQDEGQSYGYTF. CDR3 coding DNA: TGTGCCAGCAGCCAAGATGAGGGACAGAGTTATGGCTACACCTTC.

The sample holds many counts of this clonotype. Relative to the germline gene, one junction end is altered; a read error may explain this. The J gene is TRBJ2-3, the V gene TRBV20-1; D gene unclear. The CDR3 runs 15 residues. Germline V gives CDR1 DFQATT, CDR2 SNEGSKA (reference sequence). The DNA for the CDR3 is TGCAGTGCTCGAGATAGCAGGTCTAGCACAGATACGCAGTATTTT. Protein: CSARDSRSSTDTQYF.

As regards this clonotype: This clone may be a read error of a much larger clone one base away. The CDR3 DNA sequence: TGTGCCGGCAGTCCGGGACCCGAGGATACGCAGTATTTT. It specifies CAGSPGPEDTQYF. The chain combines TRBV28 with TRBJ2-3; D could derive from TRBD1 or TRBD2 (5 bases each). Germline values: CDR1 MDHEN, CDR2 SYDVKM. This CDR3 has 13 amino acids.

The V gene is TRBV20-1, the J gene TRBJ1-4; TRBD1 is a possible D gene (5 bases). Germline CDR1 and CDR2: DFQATT and SNEGSKA (reference sequence). V was pared by 2 bases and J by 6 bases, with 19 bases between. This CDR3 region has 16 residues. The CDR3 loop is CSARTMGGGLYEKLFF. CDR3 nucleotide sequence: TGCAGTGCTAGAACCATGGGCGGGGGTCTGTATGAAAAACTGTTTTTT.